The 20 T cell receptor beta chains below were found in one sample sequenced in a study of identical twins. TCRdb reanalysed the 5' RACE reads using MiXCR and keeps one entry per CDR3 protein. The sample includes 500,000 or so distinct CDR3 sequences, approximately 22% of them seen just once. A further study also used this sample, focusing on T cells expressing NK-cell markers.

Sequenced sample: CD4+ T cells sorted from blood. The origin of the receptors is a woman between 18 and 29 years old in good health.

The chain combines TRBV20-1 with TRBJ1-1; D is ambiguous. The CDR3 contains 13 residues. Looked up from germline, CDR1 is DFQATT and CDR2 is SNEGSKA (reference sequence). Deletions cut 6 bases from V and 1 base from J, with 12 bases between. CDR3 nucleotides: TGCAGTGCGGATTCGGACCAGAACACTGAAGCTTTCTTT. This codes for CSADSDQNTEAFF.

The chain joins TRBV9 to TRBJ1-4; maybe TRBD1 (5 bases). This CDR3 has 15 amino acids. Trimming shortened V by 0 bases and J by 7 bases, and 13 bases separated the two germline ends. Germline CDR1 and CDR2: SGDLS and YYNGEE. In DNA, the CDR3 is TGTGCCAGCAGCGTAGCTTGGGGGTTCCGTGAAAAACTGTTTTTT. Translation: CASSVAWGFREKLFF.

This clonotype was counted between two and nine times. The rearrangement uses TRBV7-8 and TRBJ1-5, with TRBD1 as a possible D gene (6 bases). CDR3 size: 16 residues. Germline CDR1 reads SGHVS; CDR2 reads FQNEAQ. Between the trimmed V and J ends, which lost 5 bases and 4 bases, there was a span of 18 bases. CDR3 sequence: CASSPRGDTVNQPQHF. The CDR3 coding sequence is TGTGCCAGCAGCCCACGGGGGGACACAGTAAATCAGCCCCAGCATTTT.

The chain is built from TRBV7-2 and TRBJ1-2; 9 bases are a match to TRBD1. J lost 3 bases, V lost 5 bases, and 7 bases had no gene match. This CDR3 has 15 amino acids. The V gene's germline CDR1 is SGHTA and CDR2 FQGNSA. The CDR3 sequence: CASSGNTGGDYGYTF. The CDR3 nucleotides are TGTGCCAGCAGCGGCAACACAGGGGGCGACTATGGCTACACCTTC.

V is TRBV7-6 and J is TRBJ2-5, with 13 positions matching TRBD2. The length of the CDR3 is 18 residues. Germline CDR1 and CDR2: SGHVS and FNYEAQ. The trim removed 5 bases at V and 5 bases at J, leaving 14 bases unmatched. The CDR3 DNA reads as TGTGCCAGCAGCCTGACGACTAGCGGGAGGCCTCCCCCGGAGACCCAGTACTTC. This codes for CASSLTTSGRPPPETQYF.

This clonotype was found a few times. The rearrangement links TRBV20-1 to TRBJ2-7; the match to TRBD2 covers 11 bases. Trimming at V came to 6 bases and at J to 5 bases, leaving 12 bases not matched to a gene. Germline V gene lookup returns CDR1 DFQATT and CDR2 SNEGSKA (reference sequence). The CDR3 is 15 residues long. CDR3 sequence (DNA): TGCAGTGCCACCAACCCGACTAGCGGGATTGACGAGCAGTACTTC. Residues: CSATNPTSGIDEQYF.

There are a few counts of this clonotype. This chain links TRBV6-5 with TRBJ1-2; tentatively, D is TRBD1 (5 bases). The CDR3 totals 17 residues. The germline V gene has CDR1 MNHEY and CDR2 SVGAGI. V lost 0 bases to trimming and J lost 1 base, with 15 bases between them. The DNA of the CDR3 is TGTGCCAGCAGTTACTCGGCAGGGCAGGGACTTAACTATGGCTACACCTTC. Encoded protein: CASSYSAGQGLNYGYTF.

This clonotype was detected many times. V gene TRBV7-2 combines with J gene TRBJ2-7; no reliable D call. The germline V and J ends were trimmed by 2 bases and 5 bases, with 13 bases remaining between them. CDR3 length: 14 amino acids. Germline lookup yields CDR1 SGHTA and CDR2 FQGNSA. For the CDR3, the DNA is TGTGCCAGCAGCTTATCGTTCTCCAGTAACGAGCAGTACTTC. Encoded protein: CASSLSFSSNEQYF.

This chain joins TRBV4-2 and TRBJ2-5; 8 bases match TRBD1. Germline-derived CDR1 and CDR2 are LGHNA and YNFKEQ. The CDR3 contains 14 residues. With 2 bases clipped from V and 2 bases from J, the junction kept 1 base outside the gene matches. In nucleotides, the CDR3 is TGTGCCAGCAGCCAACGGACAGGGCAAGAGACCCAGTACTTC. It codes for CASSQRTGQETQYF.

The table lists this clonotype with many counts. The V gene is TRBV12-3 or TRBV12-4, the J gene TRBJ2-1; 11 bases line up with TRBD2. The CDR3 totals 15 residues. Trimming cost V 6 bases and J 3 bases; bases outside gene matches: 4. The DNA for the CDR3 is TGTGCCAGCAGCCGTACTAGCGGGAGCTACAATGAGCAGTTCTTC. This gives the protein CASSRTSGSYNEQFF.

This clonotype was counted between two and nine times. The chain joins TRBV12-3 or TRBV12-4 to TRBJ2-1, with D tentatively TRBD2 (5 bases). This CDR3 contains 14 residues. V was clipped by 5 bases and J by 3 bases, with 11 bases between them. Here the CDR3 reads CASSTSTSYNEQFF. DNA for the CDR3: TGTGCCAGCAGTACCTCCACTAGCTACAATGAGCAGTTCTTC.

The chain uses TRBV20-1 and TRBJ2-3; D unclear. V dropped 2 bases and J dropped 0 bases, with 12 bases sitting between them. This CDR3 comprises 15 residues. Germline V gene lookup returns CDR1 DFQATT and CDR2 SNEGSKA (reference sequence). Here the CDR3 DNA reads TGCAGTGCTAGATACGGTACGCTGAGCACAGATACGCAGTATTTT. Its protein is CSARYGTLSTDTQYF.

In this sample, this clonotype turned up a few times. The chain uses TRBV20-1 and TRBJ1-4; a weak D match, TRBD1 (5 bases). This CDR3 comprises 13 residues. Germline CDR1 is DFQATT and CDR2 is SNEGSKA (reference sequence). V was clipped by 5 bases and J by 4 bases, with 11 bases between them. The CDR3 here is CSAPMGLNEKLFF. DNA of the CDR3: TGCAGTGCTCCCATGGGGCTTAATGAAAAACTGTTTTTT.

The gene calls are TRBV4-1 and TRBJ1-2; maybe TRBD1 (5 bases). With 4 bases removed from V and 5 bases from J, the gap between germline ends came to 17 bases. This CDR3 region has 15 residues. The germline CDR1 and CDR2 sequences are MGHRA and YSYEKL. CDR3 sequence (DNA): TGCGCCAGCAGCCCCCAATCGACAGACTTATATGGCTACACCTTC. Its protein product is CASSPQSTDLYGYTF.

The J gene is TRBJ2-5, the V gene TRBV12-3 or TRBV12-4; possibly TRBD1 for D (6 bases). The CDR3 sequence is 15 residues long. V gave up 2 bases and J gave up 0 bases, with 10 bases separating them. In DNA form, the CDR3 reads TGTGCCAGCAGTTTAAGGCACAGGGACCAAGAGACCCAGTACTTC. It is translated as CASSLRHRDQETQYF.

This clonotype was seen more than once but under ten times. The chain carries TRBV7-9 and TRBJ2-1; a weak D match, TRBD2 (6 bases). Trimming removed 5 bases at V and 0 bases at J, with 14 bases between. Germline CDR1 and CDR2: SEHNR and FQNEAQ (reference sequence). CDR3 size: 16 residues. The CDR3 region is CASSPSPRGSYNEQFF. The CDR3 DNA sequence: TGTGCCAGCAGCCCTTCACCGCGGGGCTCCTACAATGAGCAGTTCTTC.

This clonotype has just a few counts. V gene TRBV20-1 combines with J gene TRBJ2-7; 8 bases align to TRBD2. The CDR3 totals 16 residues. V shed 5 bases and J 0 bases; nucleotides not matched to a gene: 12. The germline V gene encodes CDR1 DFQATT and CDR2 SNEGSKA (reference sequence). DNA for the CDR3: TGCAGTGCTCCTCACCTTAGCGGGGCGAGCTCCTACGAGCAGTACTTC. Protein sequence: CSAPHLSGASSYEQYF.

This chain joins TRBV5-1 and TRBJ2-7; 12 nucleotides match TRBD2. There are 15 residues in the CDR3. Germline V gives CDR1 SGHRS, CDR2 YFSETQ. With 0 bases clipped from V and 3 bases from J, the junction kept 1 base outside the gene matches. Written as DNA, the CDR3 is TGCGCCAGCAGCTTGGTGACTAGCGGGAGCTACGAGCAGTACTTC. Its translation: CASSLVTSGSYEQYF.

This chain uses TRBV7-2 with TRBJ2-7; D tentatively reads TRBD1 or TRBD2 (5 bases each). The CDR3 length is 14 residues. V was clipped by 3 bases and J by 4 bases, with 13 bases between them. The germline V gene has CDR1 SGHTA and CDR2 FQGNSA. This CDR3 reads CASSFPGPGYEQYF. The CDR3 DNA reads as TGTGCCAGCAGCTTCCCGGGACCAGGATACGAGCAGTACTTC.

The sample holds a few counts of this clonotype. V is TRBV10-3 and J is TRBJ2-3, with 9 bases identical to TRBD1. The germline gives CDR1 ENHRY, CDR2 SYGVKD. Trimming cost V 3 bases and J 9 bases; bases outside gene matches: 13. This CDR3 comprises 16 residues. CDR3 nucleotide sequence: TGTGCCATCAGTGAAGCCGGGACAGGGCTTTCTGGAACGCAGTATTTT. Translated: CAISEAGTGLSGTQYF.